This TCR beta chain was identified in a study of T-cell reconstitution after alpha-beta-depleted transplantation in children. This CDR3 has 14 residues. CDR1 is SGHTA and CDR2 is FQGNSA in the germline V gene. Trimming took 3 bases from V and 0 from J, leaving 9 bases between them. During its preparation, the TCRbeta library received unique molecular identifiers. MiXCR, applied by TCRdb to the PCR reads, yields one record per CDR3 protein. The data contain fewer than 500,000 distinct CDR3 sequences, around two fifths of them singletons. This TCR came from a girl aged 2-10 years with aplastic anemia, due to receive a stem cell transplant. The rearrangement joins TRBV7-2 to TRBJ2-7; D is unclear. Specimen: PBMCs, collected before TCRalphabeta/CD19-depleted stem cell transplant. The CDR3 protein is CASSFSPSSYEQYF. As DNA, the CDR3 is TGTGCCAGCAGCTTCAGTCCTAGCTCCTACGAGCAGTACTTC.